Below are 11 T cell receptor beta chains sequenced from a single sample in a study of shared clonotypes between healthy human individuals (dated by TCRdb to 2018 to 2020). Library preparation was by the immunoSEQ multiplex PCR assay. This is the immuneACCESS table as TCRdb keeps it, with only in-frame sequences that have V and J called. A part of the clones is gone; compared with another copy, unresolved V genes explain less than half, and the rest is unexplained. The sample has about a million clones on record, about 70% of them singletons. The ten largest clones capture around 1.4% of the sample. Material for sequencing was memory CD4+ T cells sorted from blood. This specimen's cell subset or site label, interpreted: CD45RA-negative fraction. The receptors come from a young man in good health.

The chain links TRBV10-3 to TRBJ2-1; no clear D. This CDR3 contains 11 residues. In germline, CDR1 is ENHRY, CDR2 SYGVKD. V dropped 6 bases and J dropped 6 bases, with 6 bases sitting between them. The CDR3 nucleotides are TGTGCCATCAGCGGGCTCAATGAGCAGTTCTTC. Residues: CAISGLNEQFF.

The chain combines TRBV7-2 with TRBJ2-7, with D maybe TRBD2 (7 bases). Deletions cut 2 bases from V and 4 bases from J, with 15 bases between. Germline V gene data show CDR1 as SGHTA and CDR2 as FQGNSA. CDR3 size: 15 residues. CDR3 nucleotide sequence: TGTGCCAGCAGCTTAAAAGGGGGGGGCCCATACGAGCAGTACTTC. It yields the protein CASSLKGGGPYEQYF.

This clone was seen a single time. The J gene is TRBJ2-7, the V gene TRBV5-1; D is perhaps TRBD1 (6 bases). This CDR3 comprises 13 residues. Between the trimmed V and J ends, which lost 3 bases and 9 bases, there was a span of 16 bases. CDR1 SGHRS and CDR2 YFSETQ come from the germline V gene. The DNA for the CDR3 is TGCGCCAGCAGCTCAGCACAGGGCCGAGGGCAGTACTTC. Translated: CASSSAQGRGQYF.

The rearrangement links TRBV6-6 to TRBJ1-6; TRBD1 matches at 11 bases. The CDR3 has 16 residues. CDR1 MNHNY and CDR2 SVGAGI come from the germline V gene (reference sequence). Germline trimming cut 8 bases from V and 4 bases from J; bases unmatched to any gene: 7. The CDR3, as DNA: TGTGCCAGCGGGGGCGGACAGGGGGCGTATAATTCACCCCTCCACTTT. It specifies CASGGGQGAYNSPLHF.

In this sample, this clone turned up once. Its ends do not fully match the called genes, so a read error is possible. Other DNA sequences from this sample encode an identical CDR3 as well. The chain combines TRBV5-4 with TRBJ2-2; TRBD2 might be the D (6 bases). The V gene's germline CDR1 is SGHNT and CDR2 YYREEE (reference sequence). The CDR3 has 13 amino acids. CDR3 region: CASSLREYGELFF. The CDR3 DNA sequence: TGTGCCAGCAGCTTACGGGAGTACGGGGAACTGTTTTTT.

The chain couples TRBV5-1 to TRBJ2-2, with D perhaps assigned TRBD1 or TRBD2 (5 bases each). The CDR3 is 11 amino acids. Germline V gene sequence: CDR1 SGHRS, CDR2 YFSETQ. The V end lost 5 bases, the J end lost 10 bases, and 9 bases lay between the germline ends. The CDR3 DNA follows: TGCGCCAGCAGGGGGGTACAGGAGCTGTTTTTT. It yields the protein CASRGVQELFF.

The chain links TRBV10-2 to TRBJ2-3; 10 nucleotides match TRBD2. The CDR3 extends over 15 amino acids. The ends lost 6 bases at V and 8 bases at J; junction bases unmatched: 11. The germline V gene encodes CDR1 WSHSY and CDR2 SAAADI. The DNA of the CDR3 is TGCGCCAGCAGGCCTAGCGGGGGCGAGTCCGCTACGCAGTATTTT. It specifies CASRPSGGESATQYF.

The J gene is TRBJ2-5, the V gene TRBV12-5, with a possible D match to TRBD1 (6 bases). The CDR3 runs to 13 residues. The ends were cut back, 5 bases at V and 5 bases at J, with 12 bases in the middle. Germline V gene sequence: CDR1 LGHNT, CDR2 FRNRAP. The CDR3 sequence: CASGMGAEETQYF. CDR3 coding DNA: TGTGCTAGTGGTATGGGGGCAGAGGAGACCCAGTACTTC.

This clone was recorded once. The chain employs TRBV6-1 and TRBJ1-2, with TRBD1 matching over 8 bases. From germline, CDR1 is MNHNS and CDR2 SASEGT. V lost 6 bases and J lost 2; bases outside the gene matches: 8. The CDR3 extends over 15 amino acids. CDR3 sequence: CASSYTRTGNYGYTF. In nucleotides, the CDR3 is TGTGCCAGCAGCTACACTCGGACAGGGAACTATGGCTACACCTTC.

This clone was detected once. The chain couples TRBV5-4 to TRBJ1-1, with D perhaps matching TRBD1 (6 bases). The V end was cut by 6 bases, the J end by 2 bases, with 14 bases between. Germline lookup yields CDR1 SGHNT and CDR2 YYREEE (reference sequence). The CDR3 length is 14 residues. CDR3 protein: CASTRQGLNTEAFF. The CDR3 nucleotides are TGTGCCAGCACCCGCCAGGGGCTCAACACTGAAGCTTTCTTT.

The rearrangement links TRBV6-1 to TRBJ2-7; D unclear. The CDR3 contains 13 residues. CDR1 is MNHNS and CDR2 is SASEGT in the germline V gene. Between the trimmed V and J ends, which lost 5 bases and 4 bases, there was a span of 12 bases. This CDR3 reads CASSRYLGYEQYF. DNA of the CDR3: TGTGCCAGCAGTCGATACTTGGGGTACGAGCAGTACTTC.